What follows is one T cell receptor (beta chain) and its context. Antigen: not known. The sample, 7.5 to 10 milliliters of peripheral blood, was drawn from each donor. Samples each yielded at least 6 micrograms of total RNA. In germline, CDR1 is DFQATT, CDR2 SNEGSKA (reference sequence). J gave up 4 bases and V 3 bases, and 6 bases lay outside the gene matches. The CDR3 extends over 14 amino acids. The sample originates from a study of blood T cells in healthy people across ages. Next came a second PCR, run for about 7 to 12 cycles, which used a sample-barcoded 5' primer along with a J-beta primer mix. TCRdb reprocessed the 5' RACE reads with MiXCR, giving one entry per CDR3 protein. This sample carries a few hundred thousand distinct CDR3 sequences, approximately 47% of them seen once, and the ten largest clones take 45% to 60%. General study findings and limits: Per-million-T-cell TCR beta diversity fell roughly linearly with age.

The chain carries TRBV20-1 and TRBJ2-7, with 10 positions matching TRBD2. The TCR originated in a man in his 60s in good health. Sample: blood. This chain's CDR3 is CSASKREGLYEQYF. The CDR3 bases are TGCAGTGCTAGTAAGCGGGAGGGCCTATACGAGCAGTACTTC.